Detailed here is one T cell receptor beta chain. Antigen specificity is unknown. The entry originates in a study of T cell responses to AZD1222 COVID-19 vaccine. Trimming shortened V by 5 bases and J by 2 bases, and 6 bases separated the two germline ends. The germline V gene encodes CDR1 SGHNT and CDR2 YENEEA. The CDR3 runs 12 residues. Study results and caveats: Only a handful of people who got AZD1222 tested seropositive at baseline. There were vaccine-associated CD4 TCRs across spike, dominant at 160-218 and 743-854. The study reported that nearly half of spike-specific TCRs target unmutated variant regions. Repertoire sampling was restricted to post-peak T cell response timepoints.

The repertoire was sequenced with immunoSEQ multiplex PCR; TCRdb's copy has only in-frame clones and lacks some. In the table there are under 120,000 clones, more than 85% of which are singletons. This sample comprised peripheral blood, obtained on day 0 of AZD1222 vaccination. V and J are TRBV11-3 and TRBJ1-1; D is ambiguous. The TCR was taken from an adult in good health. The DNA for the CDR3 is TGTGCCAGCAGCCGGGGAAACACTGAAGCTTTCTTT. Translated, it gives CASSRGNTEAFF. The full variable domain, completed using reference TRBV11-3 and TRBJ1-1, is EAGVVQSPRYKIIEKKQPVAFWCNPISGHNTLYWYLQNLGQGPELLIRYENEEAVDDSQLPKDRFSAERLKGVDSTLKIQPAELGDSAVYLCASSRGNTEAFFGQGTRLTVV.